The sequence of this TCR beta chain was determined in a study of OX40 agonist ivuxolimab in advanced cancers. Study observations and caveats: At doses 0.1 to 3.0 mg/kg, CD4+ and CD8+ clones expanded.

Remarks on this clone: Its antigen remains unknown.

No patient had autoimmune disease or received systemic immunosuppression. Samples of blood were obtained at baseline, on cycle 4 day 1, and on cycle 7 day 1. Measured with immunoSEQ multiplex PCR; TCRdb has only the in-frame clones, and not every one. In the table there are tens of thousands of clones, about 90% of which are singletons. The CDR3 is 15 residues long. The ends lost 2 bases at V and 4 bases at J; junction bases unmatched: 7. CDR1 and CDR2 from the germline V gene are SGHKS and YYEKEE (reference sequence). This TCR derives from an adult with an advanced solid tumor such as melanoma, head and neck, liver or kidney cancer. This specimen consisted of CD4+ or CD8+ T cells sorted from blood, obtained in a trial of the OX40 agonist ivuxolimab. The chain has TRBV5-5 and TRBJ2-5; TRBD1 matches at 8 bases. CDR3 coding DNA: TGTGCCAGCAGCTTCAGAATAGGACAGGGAGAGACCCAGTACTTC. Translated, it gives CASSFRIGQGETQYF.